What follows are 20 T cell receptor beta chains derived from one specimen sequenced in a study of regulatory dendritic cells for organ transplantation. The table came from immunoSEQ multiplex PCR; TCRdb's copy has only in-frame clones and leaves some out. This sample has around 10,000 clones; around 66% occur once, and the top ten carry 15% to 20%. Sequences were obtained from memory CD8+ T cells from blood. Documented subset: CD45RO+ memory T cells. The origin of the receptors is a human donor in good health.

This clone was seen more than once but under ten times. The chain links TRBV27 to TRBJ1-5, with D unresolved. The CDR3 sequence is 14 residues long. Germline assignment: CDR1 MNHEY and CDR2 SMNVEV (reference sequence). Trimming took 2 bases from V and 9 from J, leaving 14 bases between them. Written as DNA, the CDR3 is TGTGCCAGCAGTTTAGGTAGTACGGGTCTGCCCCAGCATTTT. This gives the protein CASSLGSTGLPQHF.

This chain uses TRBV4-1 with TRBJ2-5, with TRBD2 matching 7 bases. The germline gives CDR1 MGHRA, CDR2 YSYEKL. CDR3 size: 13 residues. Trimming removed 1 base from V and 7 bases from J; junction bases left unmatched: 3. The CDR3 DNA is TGCGCCAGCAGCCAAGGCGGGGGTAGGACCCAGTACTTC. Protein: CASSQGGGRTQYF.

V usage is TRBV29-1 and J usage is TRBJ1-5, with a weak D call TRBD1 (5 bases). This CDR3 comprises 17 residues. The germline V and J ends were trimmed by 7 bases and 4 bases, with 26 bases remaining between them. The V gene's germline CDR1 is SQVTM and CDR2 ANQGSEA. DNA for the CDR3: TGCAGCGCCCATAGTACGGGGGACCGACATGGAAATCAGCCCCAGCATTTT. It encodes CSAHSTGDRHGNQPQHF.

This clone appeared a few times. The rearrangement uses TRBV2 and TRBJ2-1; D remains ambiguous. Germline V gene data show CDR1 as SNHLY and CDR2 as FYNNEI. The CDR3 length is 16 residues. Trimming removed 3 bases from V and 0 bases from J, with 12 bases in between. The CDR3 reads CASSETESSSYNEQFF. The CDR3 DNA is TGTGCCAGCAGTGAGACGGAATCGAGCTCCTACAATGAGCAGTTCTTC. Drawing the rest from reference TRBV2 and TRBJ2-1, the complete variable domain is EPEVTQTPSHQVTQMGQEVILRCVPISNHLYFYWYRQILGQKVEFLVSFYNNEISEKSEIFDDQFSVERPDGSNFTLKIRSTKLEDSAMYFCASSETESSSYNEQFFGPGTRLTVL.

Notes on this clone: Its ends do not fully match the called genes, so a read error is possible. CDR3 sequence (DNA): TGCGCCAGCAGCCCTGGGACAGGGTTTTCCTCCGAGCAGTACTTC. Residues: CASSPGTGFSSEQYF. This chain uses TRBV4-1 with TRBJ2-7; TRBD1 matches 9 bases. The CDR3 sequence is 15 residues long. Germline V CDR1 and CDR2: MGHRA, YSYEKL.

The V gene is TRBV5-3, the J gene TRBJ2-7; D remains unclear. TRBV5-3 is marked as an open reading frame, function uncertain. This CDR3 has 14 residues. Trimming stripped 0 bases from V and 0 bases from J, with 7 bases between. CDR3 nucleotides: TGTGCCAGAAGCTTGGTCGGCAGCTCCTACGAGCAGTACTTC. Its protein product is CARSLVGSSYEQYF.

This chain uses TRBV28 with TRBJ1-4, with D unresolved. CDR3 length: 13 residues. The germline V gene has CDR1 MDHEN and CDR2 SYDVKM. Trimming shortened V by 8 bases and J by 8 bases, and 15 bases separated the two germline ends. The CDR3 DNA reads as TGTGCCAGCCGTCCGGCAGAATGGGAAAAACTGTTTTTT. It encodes CASRPAEWEKLFF. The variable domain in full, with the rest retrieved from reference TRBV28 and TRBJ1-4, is DVKVTQSSRYLVKRTGEKVFLECVQDMDHENMFWYRQDPGLGLRLIYFSYDVKMKEKGDIPEGYSVSREKKERFSLILESASTNQTSMYLCASRPAEWEKLFFGSGTQLSVL.

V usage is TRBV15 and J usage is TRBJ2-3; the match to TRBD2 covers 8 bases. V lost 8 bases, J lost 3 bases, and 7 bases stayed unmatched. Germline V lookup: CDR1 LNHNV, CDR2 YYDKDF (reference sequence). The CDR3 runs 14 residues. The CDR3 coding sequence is TGTGCCACCGGGGCGGGAGGTGTAACAGATACGCAGTATTTT. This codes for CATGAGGVTDTQYF.

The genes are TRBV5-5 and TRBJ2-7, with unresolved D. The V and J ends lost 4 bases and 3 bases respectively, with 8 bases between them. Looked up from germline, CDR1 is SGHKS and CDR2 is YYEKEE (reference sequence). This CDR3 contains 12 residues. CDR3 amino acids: CASSPNSYEQYF. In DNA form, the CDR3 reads TGTGCCAGCAGCCCGAATAGCTACGAGCAGTACTTC.

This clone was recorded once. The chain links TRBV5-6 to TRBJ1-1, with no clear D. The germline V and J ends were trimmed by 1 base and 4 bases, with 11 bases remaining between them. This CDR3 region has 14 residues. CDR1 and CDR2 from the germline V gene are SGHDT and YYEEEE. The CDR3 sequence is CASSLNMGITEAFF. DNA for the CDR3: TGTGCCAGCAGCTTGAATATGGGAATCACTGAAGCTTTCTTT.

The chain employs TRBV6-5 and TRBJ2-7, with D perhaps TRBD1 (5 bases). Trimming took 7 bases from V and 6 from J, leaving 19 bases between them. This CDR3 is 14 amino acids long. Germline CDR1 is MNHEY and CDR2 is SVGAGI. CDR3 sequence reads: CASTPTSWGAEQYF. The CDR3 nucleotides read TGTGCCAGCACCCCTACCTCGTGGGGCGCCGAGCAGTACTTC.

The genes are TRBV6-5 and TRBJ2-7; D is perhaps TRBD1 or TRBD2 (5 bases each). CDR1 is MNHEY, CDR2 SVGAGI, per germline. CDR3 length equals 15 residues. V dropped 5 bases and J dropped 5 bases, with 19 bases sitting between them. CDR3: CASSPPSGTTHEQYF. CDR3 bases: TGTGCCAGCAGTCCGCCCTCCGGGACGACACACGAGCAGTACTTC.

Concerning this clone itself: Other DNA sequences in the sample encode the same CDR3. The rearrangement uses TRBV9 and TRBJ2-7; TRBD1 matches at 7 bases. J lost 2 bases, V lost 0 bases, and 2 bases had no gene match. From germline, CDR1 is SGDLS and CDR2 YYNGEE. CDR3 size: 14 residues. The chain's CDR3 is CASSVGQGTYEQYF. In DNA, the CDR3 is TGTGCCAGCAGCGTAGGACAGGGTACCTACGAGCAGTACTTC.

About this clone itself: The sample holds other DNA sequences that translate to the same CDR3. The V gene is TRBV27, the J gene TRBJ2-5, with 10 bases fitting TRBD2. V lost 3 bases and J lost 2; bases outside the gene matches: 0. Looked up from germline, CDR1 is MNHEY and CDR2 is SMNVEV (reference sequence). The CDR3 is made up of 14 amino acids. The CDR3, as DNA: TGTGCCAGCAGTTTGACTAGCGGGCAAGAGACCCAGTACTTC. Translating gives CASSLTSGQETQYF.

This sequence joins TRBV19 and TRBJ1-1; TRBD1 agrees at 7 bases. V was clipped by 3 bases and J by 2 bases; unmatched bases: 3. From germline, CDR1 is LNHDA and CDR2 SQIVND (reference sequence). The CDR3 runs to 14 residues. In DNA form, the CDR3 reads TGTGCCAGTAGTATCCACAGGGGTAACACTGAAGCTTTCTTT. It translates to CASSIHRGNTEAFF. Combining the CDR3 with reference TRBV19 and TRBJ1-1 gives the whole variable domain DGGITQSPKYLFRKEGQNVTLSCEQNLNHDAMYWYRQDPGQGLRLIYYSQIVNDFQKGDIAEGYSVSREKKESFPLTVTSAQKNPTAFYLCASSIHRGNTEAFFGQGTRLTVV.

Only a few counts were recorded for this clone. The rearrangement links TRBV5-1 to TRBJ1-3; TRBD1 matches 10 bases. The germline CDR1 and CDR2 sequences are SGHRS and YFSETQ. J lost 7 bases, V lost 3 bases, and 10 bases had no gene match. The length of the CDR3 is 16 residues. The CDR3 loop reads CASSSPGQGSKNTIYF. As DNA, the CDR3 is TGCGCCAGCAGCTCGCCGGGACAGGGGTCCAAGAACACCATATATTTT.

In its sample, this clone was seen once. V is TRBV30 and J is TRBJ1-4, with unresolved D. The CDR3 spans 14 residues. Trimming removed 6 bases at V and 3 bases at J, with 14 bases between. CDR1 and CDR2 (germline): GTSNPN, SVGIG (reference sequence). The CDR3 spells CACTDLLSNEKLFF. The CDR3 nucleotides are TGTGCCTGCACTGACCTTTTATCTAATGAAAAACTGTTTTTT.

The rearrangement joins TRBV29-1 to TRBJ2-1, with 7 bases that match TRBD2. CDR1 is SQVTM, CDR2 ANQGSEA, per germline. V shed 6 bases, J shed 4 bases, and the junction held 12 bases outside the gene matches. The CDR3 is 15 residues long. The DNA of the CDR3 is TGCAGCGTCCAATCGACTAGCCCAGGATACAATGAGCAGTTCTTC. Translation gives CSVQSTSPGYNEQFF.

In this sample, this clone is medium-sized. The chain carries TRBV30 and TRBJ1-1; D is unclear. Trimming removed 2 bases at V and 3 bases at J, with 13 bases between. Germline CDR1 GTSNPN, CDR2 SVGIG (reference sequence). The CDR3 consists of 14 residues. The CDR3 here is CAWSRAYEYTEAFF. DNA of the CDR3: TGTGCCTGGAGTAGGGCTTATGAATACACTGAAGCTTTCTTT.

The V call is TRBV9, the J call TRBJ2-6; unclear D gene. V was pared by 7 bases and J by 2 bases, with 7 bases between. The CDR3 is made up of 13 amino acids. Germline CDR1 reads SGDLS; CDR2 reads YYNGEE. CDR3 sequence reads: CASETTGANVLTF. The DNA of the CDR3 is TGTGCCAGCGAAACGACTGGGGCCAACGTCCTGACTTTC.